Below, one T cell receptor beta chain is given with its context. Its antigen is not known. The source of the sample is a study of post-analysis software for immune sequencing data. Findings and caveats of the study: About five TRBV segments, including TRBV5-6, TRBV5-1 and TRBV20-1, were more frequent in patients than controls.

Carried by the TCR beta cDNA libraries were unique molecular identifiers. TCRdb re-derived calls from the PCR reads in MiXCR, one entry per CDR3 protein. The data contain fewer than 850,000 distinct CDR3 sequences, about half of them singletons. Germline CDR1 SEHNR, CDR2 FQNEAQ (reference sequence). The V segment lost 5 bases and the J segment 6 bases; nucleotides outside the gene matches: 8. The CDR3 contains 14 residues. V is TRBV7-9 and J is TRBJ1-2; 8 bases map to TRBD1. This clonotype originated in a girl between 5 and 17 years old with multiple sclerosis. Sequencing was done on a sample of blood. CDR3 coding DNA: TGTGCCAGCAGCCAAAGGGGGACAGGCGATGGCTACACCTTC. Translation: CASSQRGTGDGYTF.